This TCR beta chain was captured in a study of blood T cell repertoires in COVID-19. About the study: Samples taken during acute and convalescent COVID-19 were collected in the United States, Italy and Spain.

In the case of this clone: An end of the junction does not agree with germline; a read error may underlie this.

All enrollees were about 18 to 100 years old and from roughly 22 US areas. Participants' own reports of clinical history determined their cohort assignment. Cohort 3 recovery required two negative PCRs, clearance, or symptom resolution. TCRdb's copy holds only in-frame clones and misses some; the assay was immunoSEQ multiplex PCR. The sample includes some 400,000 clones, roughly nine tenths seen only once; the top ten take 1.7%. This clonotype originated in a woman aged 30 to 39 who had recovered from COVID-19. What was sequenced was PBMCs or T cells enriched from blood (not recorded which).

CDR3 amino acids: CASSTSGPGGGDQPQHF. CDR3 DNA sequence: TGTGCCAGCAGTACGTCAGGGCCGGGAGGTGGGGATCAGCCCCAGCATTTT. The chain couples TRBV19 to TRBJ1-5, with D perhaps matching TRBD1 (5 bases). This CDR3 comprises 17 residues. Per germline, CDR1 LNHDA and CDR2 SQIVND (reference sequence).